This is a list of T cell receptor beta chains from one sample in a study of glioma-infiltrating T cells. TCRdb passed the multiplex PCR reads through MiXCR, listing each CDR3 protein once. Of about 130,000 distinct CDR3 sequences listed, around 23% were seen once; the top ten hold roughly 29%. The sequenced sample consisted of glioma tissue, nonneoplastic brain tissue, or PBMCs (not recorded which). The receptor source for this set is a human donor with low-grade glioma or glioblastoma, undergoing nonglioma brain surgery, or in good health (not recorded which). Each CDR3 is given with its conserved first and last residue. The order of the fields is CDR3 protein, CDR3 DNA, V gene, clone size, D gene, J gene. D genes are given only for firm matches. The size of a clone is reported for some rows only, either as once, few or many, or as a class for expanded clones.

CASSLIPGFPYNEQFF	TGTGCCAGCAGCTTAATCCCGGGTTTCCCCTACAATGAGCAGTTCTTC	TRBV7-2	.	.	TRBJ2-1
CASKRDPAETQYF	TGTGCCAGCAAGAGGGACCCCGCAGAGACCCAGTACTTC	TRBV6-1	many	.	TRBJ2-5
CSAQAFGEAPGYTF	TGCAGTGCTCAAGCCTTCGGAGAGGCCCCGGGCTACACCTTC	TRBV20-1	few	.	TRBJ1-2
CSARDSSSGNTIYF	TGCAGTGCTAGAGACAGTTCCTCTGGAAACACCATATATTTT	TRBV20-1	many	.	TRBJ1-3
CASSKSGRRETQYF	TGTGCCAGCAGCAAAAGCGGGAGAAGAGAGACCCAGTACTTC	TRBV7-2	few	TRBD2	TRBJ2-5
CASSYGQLTEAFF	TGTGCCAGCAGTTATGGACAGCTCACTGAAGCTTTCTTT	TRBV7-2	many	.	TRBJ1-1
CASSQAAGQQPQHF	TGTGCCAGCAGCCAAGCGGCAGGGCAACAGCCCCAGCATTTT	TRBV14	.	.	TRBJ1-5
CATKSSNTEAFF	TGTGCCACCAAATCGTCGAACACTGAAGCTTTCTTT	TRBV24-1	many	.	TRBJ1-1
CASTLGGGDTQYF	TGTGCCAGCACCCTGGGGGGAGGGGATACGCAGTATTTT	TRBV7-3	.	TRBD2	TRBJ2-3
CASMRGVAKNIQYF	TGTGCCAGCATGCGAGGAGTAGCCAAAAACATTCAGTACTTC	TRBV6-2/TRBV6-3	many	.	TRBJ2-4
CSAPVGPPGDSPLHF	TGCAGTGCCCCCGTAGGGCCCCCGGGAGATTCACCCCTCCACTTT	TRBV20-1	.	.	TRBJ1-6
CATSRVTVGSYNEQFF	TGTGCCACCAGCAGAGTTACAGTAGGTTCCTACAATGAGCAGTTCTTC	TRBV15	many	.	TRBJ2-1
CAISERAGLAFF	TGTGCCATCAGTGAACGGGCAGGGCTAGCTTTCTTT	TRBV10-3	few	.	TRBJ1-1
CASSLRLRSGTQYF	TGTGCCAGCAGCTTGAGACTTCGGTCGGGTACGCAGTATTTT	TRBV11-3	.	.	TRBJ2-3
CASSLGAGTDANYGYTF	TGTGCCAGCAGCTTGGGGGCCGGGACAGATGCTAACTATGGCTACACCTTC	TRBV5-4	many	TRBD1	TRBJ1-2
CSVGQYSSTDTQYF	TGCAGCGTAGGACAGTACTCTAGCACAGATACGCAGTATTTT	TRBV29-1	few	.	TRBJ2-3
CASRGQGDETQYF	TGTGCCAGCAGGGGACAGGGGGATGAGACCCAGTACTTC	TRBV11-2	.	TRBD1	TRBJ2-5
CSARQSGDHPNYGYTF	TGCAGTGCTAGACAGTCAGGGGACCATCCAAACTATGGCTACACCTTC	TRBV20-1	few	.	TRBJ1-2
CASSSAGSGYTF	TGCGCCAGCAGCTCGGCAGGGAGTGGCTACACCTTC	TRBV5-1	.	.	TRBJ1-2
CSAPYGGRRVRNTEAFF	TGCAGTGCTCCGTACGGGGGCCGGAGGGTGAGGAACACTGAAGCTTTCTTT	TRBV20-1	.	.	TRBJ1-1
CASSTRAGQQETQYF	TGTGCCAGCAGCACTAGGGCGGGACAGCAAGAGACCCAGTACTTC	TRBV7-6	few	.	TRBJ2-5
CSVDETGAKNTEAFF	TGCAGCGTGGATGAGACAGGGGCGAAGAACACTGAAGCTTTCTTT	TRBV29-1	few	TRBD1	TRBJ1-1
CAISGGTQETQYF	TGTGCCATCAGCGGCGGCACCCAAGAGACCCAGTACTTC	TRBV10-3	.	.	TRBJ2-5
CATSASGGMRTEAFF	TGTGCCACCAGTGCTTCAGGGGGCATGAGAACTGAAGCTTTCTTT	TRBV24-1	few	TRBD1	TRBJ1-1
CASSQAKEYSNQPQHF	TGTGCTAGCAGCCAAGCGAAGGAGTATAGCAATCAGCCCCAGCATTTT	TRBV3-1	once	.	TRBJ1-5
CSVRDRPETQYF	TGCAGTGTTAGGGACCGTCCAGAGACCCAGTACTTC	TRBV20-1	.	.	TRBJ2-5
CASNRDGRYEAFF	TGTGCCAGCAATAGGGACGGGAGATATGAAGCTTTCTTT	TRBV2	many	.	TRBJ1-1
CASSSISPQGARGTDTQYF	TGTGCCAGCAGCTCTATAAGCCCGCAGGGGGCGCGGGGCACAGATACGCAGTATTTT	TRBV28	.	TRBD1	TRBJ2-3
CSASLSGNTIYF	TGCAGTGCTAGCTTGTCTGGAAACACCATATATTTT	TRBV20-1	many	.	TRBJ1-3
CASTRGGLGMYEQFF	TGCGCCAGCACCCGGGGGGGGCTTGGTATGTATGAGCAGTTCTTC	TRBV4-1	few	TRBD2	TRBJ2-1
CASSRTSQETQYF	TGTGCCAGCTCCCGGACTAGTCAAGAGACCCAGTACTTC	TRBV2	many	TRBD2	TRBJ2-5
CASKQRGGLVEQFF	TGTGCCAGCAAACAGCGGGGGGGGTTAGTCGAGCAGTTCTTC	TRBV28	many	TRBD2	TRBJ2-1
CSAGRATSTDTQYF	TGCAGTGCCGGGCGGGCGACTAGCACAGATACGCAGTATTTT	TRBV20-1	few	.	TRBJ2-3
CASRPQTGGGTYGYTF	TGTGCCAGCAGACCACAAACCGGGGGGGGGACCTATGGCTACACCTTC	TRBV27	.	.	TRBJ1-2
CASSVGELNTEAFF	TGTGCCAGCAGCGTGGGGGAATTGAACACTGAAGCTTTCTTT	TRBV2	.	.	TRBJ1-1
CSARDWLSYNEQFF	TGCAGTGCCAGGGACTGGCTCTCCTACAATGAGCAGTTCTTC	TRBV20-1	many	.	TRBJ2-1
CASSADNTEAFF	TGTGCCAGCAGCGCCGATAACACTGAAGCTTTCTTT	TRBV7-3	few	.	TRBJ1-1
CASSLRQGGAPQHF	TGTGCCAGCAGTTTGCGGCAGGGAGGAGCGCCCCAGCATTTT	TRBV12-3/TRBV12-4	few	.	TRBJ1-5
CASRRQGVEAFF	TGCGCCAGCAGGCGACAGGGGGTTGAAGCTTTCTTT	TRBV4-1	few	TRBD1	TRBJ1-1
CATSRGQVNTEAFF	TGTGCCACCAGCAGGGGACAGGTGAACACTGAAGCTTTCTTT	TRBV15	many	TRBD1	TRBJ1-1
CATSRLLGTGELFF	TGTGCCACCAGCAGACTGCTGGGGACCGGGGAGCTGTTTTTT	TRBV15	.	.	TRBJ2-2
CSAGVRQYGAFF	TGCAGTGCTGGAGTCAGACAGTACGGAGCTTTCTTT	TRBV20-1	.	.	TRBJ1-1
CASSQRGGTYTQYF	TGTGCCAGCAGCCAGCGGGGGGGAACGTATACGCAGTATTTT	TRBV7-3	few	TRBD2	TRBJ2-3
CASSEFGRNTGELFF	TGTGCCAGCAGTGAATTTGGCAGAAACACCGGGGAGCTGTTTTTT	TRBV25-1	.	.	TRBJ2-2
CSGTGGTDTQYF	TGCAGTGGGACAGGGGGCACAGATACGCAGTATTTT	TRBV20-1	.	TRBD1	TRBJ2-3
CSANRMAGRQETQYF	TGCAGTGCTAATCGGATGGCAGGGCGCCAAGAGACCCAGTACTTC	TRBV20-1	few	.	TRBJ2-5
CASSLATRNRPQHF	TGTGCCAGCAGCTTAGCCACTCGCAATCGGCCCCAGCATTTT	TRBV7-2	.	.	TRBJ1-5
CASSQKRRNSPLHF	TGCGCCAGCAGCCAAAAGAGGCGGAATTCACCCCTCCACTTT	TRBV4-1	few	.	TRBJ1-6
CASSLVTGYWFF	TGTGCCAGCAGTTTAGTGACAGGGTACTGGTTCTTC	TRBV28	few	TRBD1	TRBJ2-1
CSATRTSGGNTGELFF	TGCAGTGCTACTCGGACTAGCGGGGGGAACACCGGGGAGCTGTTTTTT	TRBV20-1	many	TRBD2	TRBJ2-2
CASSSMGRSTDTQYF	TGTGCCAGCAGCTCGATGGGCAGGAGCACAGATACACAGTATTTT	TRBV5-4	.	.	TRBJ2-3
CASSGTEASTDTQYF	TGTGCCAGTAGTGGGACGGAAGCTAGCACAGATACGCAGTATTTT	TRBV19	many	.	TRBJ2-3